A selection of T cell receptor beta chains follows, all from one sample in a study of blood T cell repertoires in COVID-19. Sequencing was performed with immunoSEQ multiplex PCR; in TCRdb, only in-frame clones are kept and a portion is missing. The sample carries roughly 100,000 clones, roughly 92% recorded once. The material sequenced was peripheral blood. The source is a woman aged 45-59 years with COVID-19, enrolled during active disease. Each CDR3 is given with its conserved first and last residue. The order of the fields is clone size, J gene, D gene, V gene, CDR3 protein, CDR3 DNA. The D gene is left open where the match is weak. Expanded clones get a size class; other rows say once, few or many, or leave the size out.

>-|TRBJ2-2|TRBD2|TRBV23-1
CASSQGLAGEVANTGELFF
TGCGCCAGCAGTCAAGGACTAGCGGGGGAAGTCGCGAACACCGGGGAGCTGTTTTTT
>-|TRBJ2-2|TRBD1|TRBV10-3
CAIRRTGDTGELFF
TGTGCCATCAGAAGGACAGGGGACACCGGGGAGCTGTTTTTT
>once|TRBJ1-2|TRBD1|TRBV2
CASRGRDRDYGYTF
TGTGCCAGCAGAGGCAGGGACAGGGACTATGGCTACACCTTC
>-|TRBJ1-2|-|TRBV7-9
CASSPGSYGYTF
TGTGCCAGCAGCCCCGGGTCCTATGGCTACACCTTC
>-|TRBJ2-1|-|TRBV28
CASSFSLTEQFF
TGTGCCAGCAGTTTTAGCCTTACAGAGCAGTTCTTC
>-|TRBJ1-2|TRBD1|TRBV6-1
CASSEVLTGGDGYTF
TGTGCCAGCAGTGAAGTACTGACAGGGGGCGATGGCTACACCTTC
>-|TRBJ1-5|TRBD1|TRBV18
CASSLNRGNQPQHF
TGTGCCAGCTCACTTAACAGGGGAAATCAGCCCCAGCATTTT
>-|TRBJ2-3|-|TRBV15
CATSRESSGGTDTQYF
TGTGCCACCAGCAGAGAGAGTTCAGGGGGCACAGATACGCAGTATTTT
>-|TRBJ2-5|TRBD1|TRBV25-1
CASSGERGRLEETQYF
TGTGCCAGCAGTGGAGAGAGGGGGCGGTTGGAAGAGACCCAGTACTTC
>-|TRBJ1-2|TRBD1|TRBV5-5
CASSFPHRGQGYGYTF
TGTGCCAGCAGCTTCCCTCACAGGGGGCAGGGCTATGGCTACACCTTC
>-|TRBJ2-7|-|TRBV5-4
CASSLGVGFRRETYEQYF
TGTGCCAGCAGCTTGGGGGTAGGTTTTCGGAGGGAAACTTACGAGCAGTACTTC
>-|TRBJ2-6|-|TRBV6-5
CASSSEGRGANVLTF
TGTGCCAGCAGTTCGGAGGGGCGCGGGGCCAACGTCCTGACTTTC
>-|TRBJ1-1|-|TRBV6-5
CASSNGGPIGGAFF
TGTGCCAGCAGTAACGGGGGGCCGATCGGCGGGGCTTTCTTT
>-|TRBJ2-3|-|TRBV5-4
CASSLTATDTQYF
TGTGCCAGCAGCTTAACAGCCACAGATACGCAGTATTTT
>-|TRBJ2-2|-|TRBV2
CASSRGNTGELFF
TGTGCCAGCAGTCGGGGGAACACCGGGGAGCTGTTTTTT
>once|TRBJ2-3|-|TRBV5-8
CASSVTSDTQYF
TGTGCCAGCAGCGTGACTTCAGATACGCAGTATTTT
>-|TRBJ2-3|-|TRBV30
CAWSVRTSTDTQYF
TGTGCCTGGAGTGTTAGGACTTCAACAGATACGCAGTATTTT
>-|TRBJ1-6|-|TRBV3-1/TRBV3-2
CASSLSVLPLHF
TGTGCCAGCAGCCTTTCGGTCCTACCCCTCCACTTT
>-|TRBJ1-1|-|TRBV7-2
CASTERGGGTEAFF
TGTGCCAGCACCGAAAGAGGGGGTGGGACTGAAGCTTTCTTT
>-|TRBJ2-3|TRBD1|TRBV6-5
CASSHRQGRTDTQYF
TGTGCCAGCAGCCACAGACAGGGGCGCACAGATACGCAGTATTTT
>-|TRBJ1-1|-|TRBV6-2/TRBV6-3
CASSYGLAEAFF
TGTGCCAGCAGTTACGGTCTAGCTGAAGCTTTCTTT
>-|TRBJ2-1|TRBD1|TRBV2
CASILGQGYNEQFF
TGTGCCAGCATCTTAGGACAGGGGTACAATGAGCAGTTCTTC
>-|TRBJ1-2|-|TRBV30
CAWSTPPQGNYGYTF
TGTGCCTGGAGTACACCCCCACAGGGAAACTATGGCTACACCTTC
>-|TRBJ2-7|TRBD1|TRBV10-3
CAISAGTDPYEQYF
TGTGCCATCAGTGCCGGGACAGATCCCTACGAGCAGTACTTC
>-|TRBJ1-1|TRBD1|TRBV18
CASSLKEGAKIGTEVFF
TGTGCCAGCTCATTAAAAGAGGGGGCGAAAATTGGAACTGAAGTTTTCTTT
>-|TRBJ1-4|TRBD1|TRBV28
CASSFEQGIGEKLFF
TGTGCCAGCAGTTTTGAACAGGGGATAGGTGAAAAACTGTTTTTT
>-|TRBJ1-2|TRBD1|TRBV29-1
CSVDRLTGYTF
TGCAGCGTGGACAGGTTGACAGGCTACACCTTC
>-|TRBJ1-5|-|TRBV27
CASSQSTPSNQPQHF
TGTGCCAGCAGCCAATCGACACCAAGCAATCAGCCCCAGCATTTT
>-|TRBJ2-3|-|TRBV10-3
CAIGRTMRTDTQYF
TGTGCCATCGGTAGGACTATGAGGACAGATACGCAGTATTTT